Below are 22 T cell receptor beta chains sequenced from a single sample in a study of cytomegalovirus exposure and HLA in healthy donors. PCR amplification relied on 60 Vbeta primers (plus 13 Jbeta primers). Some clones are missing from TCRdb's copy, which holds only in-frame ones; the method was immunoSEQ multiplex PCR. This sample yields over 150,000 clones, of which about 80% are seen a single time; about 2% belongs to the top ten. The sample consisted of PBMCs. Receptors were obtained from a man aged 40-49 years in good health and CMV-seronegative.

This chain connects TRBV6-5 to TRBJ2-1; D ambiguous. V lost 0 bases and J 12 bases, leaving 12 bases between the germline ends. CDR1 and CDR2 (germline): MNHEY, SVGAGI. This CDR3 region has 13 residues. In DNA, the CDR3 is TGTGCCAGCAGTTACTCTTATGGGCAGACGCAGTTCTTC. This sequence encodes CASSYSYGQTQFF.

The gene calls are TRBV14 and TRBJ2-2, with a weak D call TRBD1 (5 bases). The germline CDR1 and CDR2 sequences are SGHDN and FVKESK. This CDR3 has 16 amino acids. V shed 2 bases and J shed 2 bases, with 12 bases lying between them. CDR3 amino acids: CASSQYITGNTGELFF. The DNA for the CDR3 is TGTGCCAGCAGCCAATATATTACAGGCAACACCGGGGAGCTGTTTTTT.

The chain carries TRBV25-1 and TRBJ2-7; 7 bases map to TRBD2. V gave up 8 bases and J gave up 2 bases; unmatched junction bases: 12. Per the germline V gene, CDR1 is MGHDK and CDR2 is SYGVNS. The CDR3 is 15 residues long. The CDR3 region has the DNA TGTGCCAGCGTAACGAGCGGGGCTCCAACCTACGAGCAGTACTTC. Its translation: CASVTSGAPTYEQYF.

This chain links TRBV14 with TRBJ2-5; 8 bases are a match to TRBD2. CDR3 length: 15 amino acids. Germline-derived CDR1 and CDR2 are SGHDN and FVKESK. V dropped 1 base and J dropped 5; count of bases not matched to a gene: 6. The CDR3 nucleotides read TGTGCCAGCAGCCAAGGACTAGCGAGGGGGGAGACCCAGTACTTC. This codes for CASSQGLARGETQYF.

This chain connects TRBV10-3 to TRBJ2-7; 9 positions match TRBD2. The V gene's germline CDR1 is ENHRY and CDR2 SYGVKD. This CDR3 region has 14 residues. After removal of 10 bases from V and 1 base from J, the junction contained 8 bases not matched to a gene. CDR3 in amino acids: CATAGGRDSYEQYF. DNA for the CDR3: TGTGCCACCGCTGGCGGGAGGGATTCCTACGAGCAGTACTTC.

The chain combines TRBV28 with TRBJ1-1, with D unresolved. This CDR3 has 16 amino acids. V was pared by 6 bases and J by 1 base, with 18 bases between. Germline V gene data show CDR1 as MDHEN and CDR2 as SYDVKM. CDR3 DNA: TGTGCCAGCAGCGGCGAGAAAGGGAGGAGGAACACTGAAGCTTTCTTT. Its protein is CASSGEKGRRNTEAFF.

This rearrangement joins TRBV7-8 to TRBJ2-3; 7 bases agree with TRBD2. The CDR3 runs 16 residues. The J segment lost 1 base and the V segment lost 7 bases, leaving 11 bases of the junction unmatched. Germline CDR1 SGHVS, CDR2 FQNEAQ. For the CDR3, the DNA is TGTGCCAGCACCGGGGGGTCTGGGTCGGGCACAGATACGCAGTATTTT. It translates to CASTGGSGSGTDTQYF.

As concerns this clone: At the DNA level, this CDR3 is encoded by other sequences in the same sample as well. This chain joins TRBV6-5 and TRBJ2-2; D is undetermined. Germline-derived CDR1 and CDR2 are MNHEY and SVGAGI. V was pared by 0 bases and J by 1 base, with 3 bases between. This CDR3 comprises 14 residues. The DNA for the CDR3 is TGTGCCAGCAGTTACTCACTGAACACCGGGGAGCTGTTTTTT. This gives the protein CASSYSLNTGELFF.

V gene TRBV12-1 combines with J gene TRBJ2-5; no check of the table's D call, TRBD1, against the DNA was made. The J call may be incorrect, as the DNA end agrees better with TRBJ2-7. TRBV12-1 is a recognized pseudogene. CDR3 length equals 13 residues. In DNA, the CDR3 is TGTGCCAGCAGCTCCGCAGGTCAAGACGAGCAGTACTTC. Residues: CASSSAGQDEQYF.

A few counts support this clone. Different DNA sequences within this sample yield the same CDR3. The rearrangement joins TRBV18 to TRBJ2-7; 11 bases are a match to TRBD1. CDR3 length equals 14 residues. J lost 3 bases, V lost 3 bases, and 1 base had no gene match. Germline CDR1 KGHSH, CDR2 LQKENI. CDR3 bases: TGTGCCAGCTCACCGGGGACAGGGGGCTACGAGCAGTACTTC. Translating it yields CASSPGTGGYEQYF. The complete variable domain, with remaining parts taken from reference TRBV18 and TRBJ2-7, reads NAGVMQNPRHLVRRRGQEARLRCSPMKGHSHVYWYRQLPEEGLKFMVYLQKENIIDESGMPKERFSAEFPKEGPSILRIQQVVRGDSAAYFCASSPGTGGYEQYFGPGTRLTVT.

CDR3 in DNA: TGTGCCATCACCGGCCCAGGGAACACTGAAGCTTTCTTT. As protein: CAITGPGNTEAFF. The rearrangement uses TRBV10-3 and TRBJ1-1; D unresolved. The germline V gene encodes CDR1 ENHRY and CDR2 SYGVKD. V lost 7 bases and J 1 base, leaving 10 bases between the germline ends. This CDR3 is 13 amino acids long.

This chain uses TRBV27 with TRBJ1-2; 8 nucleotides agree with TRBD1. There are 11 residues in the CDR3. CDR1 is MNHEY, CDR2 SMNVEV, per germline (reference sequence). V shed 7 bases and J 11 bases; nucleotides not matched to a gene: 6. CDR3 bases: TGTGCCAGCAAGGACAGGGTGAGATACACCTTC. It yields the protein CASKDRVRYTF.

CDR3 sequence (DNA): TGTGCCAGCAGTTTATCTAGCTCCTACAATGAGCAGTTCTTC. It codes for CASSLSSSYNEQFF. The V gene is TRBV28, the J gene TRBJ2-1; the D is unclear. The CDR3 contains 14 residues. Germline values: CDR1 MDHEN, CDR2 SYDVKM. V was shortened by 1 base and J by 0 bases, with 4 bases between the two germline ends.

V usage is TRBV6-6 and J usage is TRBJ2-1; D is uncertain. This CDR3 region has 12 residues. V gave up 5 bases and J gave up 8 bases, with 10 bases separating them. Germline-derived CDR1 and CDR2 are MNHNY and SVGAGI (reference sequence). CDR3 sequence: CASSPLSHEQFF. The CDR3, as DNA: TGTGCCAGCAGTCCCTTAAGCCATGAGCAGTTCTTC.

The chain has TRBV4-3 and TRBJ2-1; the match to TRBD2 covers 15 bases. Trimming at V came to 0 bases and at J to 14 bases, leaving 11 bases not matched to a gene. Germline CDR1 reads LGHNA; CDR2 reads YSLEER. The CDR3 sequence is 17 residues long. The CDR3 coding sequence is TGCGCCAGCAGCCAAGATCTTTGGACTAGCGGGAGGGTTTATGAGTTCTTC. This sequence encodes CASSQDLWTSGRVYEFF.

CDR3: CASSSDREDYEQFF. The CDR3 bases are TGTGCCAGCAGTTCGGACAGGGAGGATTATGAGCAGTTCTTC. The V call is TRBV28, the J call TRBJ2-1, with 8 bases fitting TRBD1. The V gene end was trimmed by 4 bases and the J gene end by 8 bases; junction bases not matched to a gene: 7. The germline gives CDR1 MDHEN, CDR2 SYDVKM. This CDR3 region has 14 residues.

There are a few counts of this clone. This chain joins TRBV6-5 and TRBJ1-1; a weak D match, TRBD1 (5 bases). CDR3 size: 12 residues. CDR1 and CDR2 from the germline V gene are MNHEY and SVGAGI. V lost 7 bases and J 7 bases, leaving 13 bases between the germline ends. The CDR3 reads CASKTAGHEAFF. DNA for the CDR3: TGTGCCAGCAAAACGGCAGGGCATGAAGCTTTCTTT.

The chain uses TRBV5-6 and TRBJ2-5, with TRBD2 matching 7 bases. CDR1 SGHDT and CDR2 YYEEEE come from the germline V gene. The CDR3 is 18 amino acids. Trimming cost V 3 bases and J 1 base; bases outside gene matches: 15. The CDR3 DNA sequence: TGTGCCAGCAGCTGGGGGGGGATGGGGCGGGGGACCCAAGAGACCCAGTACTTC. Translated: CASSWGGMGRGTQETQYF.

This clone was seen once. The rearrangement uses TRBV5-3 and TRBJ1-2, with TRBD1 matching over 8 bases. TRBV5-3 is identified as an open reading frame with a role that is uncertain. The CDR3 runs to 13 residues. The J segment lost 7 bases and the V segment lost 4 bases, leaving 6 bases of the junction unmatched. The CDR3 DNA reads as TGTGCCAGAAGCGAGGACAGGGTCGCTGGCTACACCTTC. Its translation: CARSEDRVAGYTF.

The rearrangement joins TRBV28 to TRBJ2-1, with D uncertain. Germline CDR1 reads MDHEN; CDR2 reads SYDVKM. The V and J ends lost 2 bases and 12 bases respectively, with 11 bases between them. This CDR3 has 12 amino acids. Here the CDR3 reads CASSLILGVQFF. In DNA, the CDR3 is TGTGCCAGCAGTTTAATATTGGGCGTGCAGTTCTTC.

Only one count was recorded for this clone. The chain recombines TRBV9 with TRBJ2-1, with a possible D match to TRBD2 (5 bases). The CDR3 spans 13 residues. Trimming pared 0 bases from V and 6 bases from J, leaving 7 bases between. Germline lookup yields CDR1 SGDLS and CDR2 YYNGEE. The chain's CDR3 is CASSVGGSNEQFF. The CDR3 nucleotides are TGTGCCAGCAGCGTAGGAGGGAGCAATGAGCAGTTCTTC.

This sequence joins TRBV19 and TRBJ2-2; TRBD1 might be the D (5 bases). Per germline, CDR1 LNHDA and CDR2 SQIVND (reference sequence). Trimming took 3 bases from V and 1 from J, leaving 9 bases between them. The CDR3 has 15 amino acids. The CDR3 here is CASSIDRRNTGELFF. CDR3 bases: TGTGCCAGTAGTATTGACAGACGGAACACCGGGGAGCTGTTTTTT.